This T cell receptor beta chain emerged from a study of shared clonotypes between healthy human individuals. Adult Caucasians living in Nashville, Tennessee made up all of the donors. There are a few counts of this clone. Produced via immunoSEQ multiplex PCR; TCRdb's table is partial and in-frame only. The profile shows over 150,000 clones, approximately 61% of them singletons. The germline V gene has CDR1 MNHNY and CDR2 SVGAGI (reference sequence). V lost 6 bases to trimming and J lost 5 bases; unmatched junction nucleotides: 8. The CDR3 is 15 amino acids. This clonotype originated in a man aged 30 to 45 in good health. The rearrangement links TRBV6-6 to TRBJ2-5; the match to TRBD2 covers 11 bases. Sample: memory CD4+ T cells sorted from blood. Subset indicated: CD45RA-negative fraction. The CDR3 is CASRELAGVGETQYF. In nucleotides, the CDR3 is TGTGCCAGCAGAGAACTAGCGGGAGTGGGGGAGACCCAGTACTTC.